A single sample is the source of the 27 T cell receptor beta chains below, sequenced in a study of Ad26.COV2.S vaccination and SARS-CoV-2 variants (dated by TCRdb to the early 2020s). Library method: the immunoSEQ multiplex PCR assay. TCRdb stores this immuneACCESS table with in-frame sequences only. Part of the clones is absent; in the studies checked, under half of the shortfall reflects unresolved V genes, and no reason is known for the rest. This sample gives a few hundred thousand clones in total; around 90% of them show up just once. The ten largest clones take up about 3% of the sample. The treatment or condition label corresponds to: around 19 received Ad26.COV2.S at low or high dose, single or two shots; about 5 received placebo; per-sample allocation not given. For vaccine and placebo recipients, repertoires were sequenced using samples collected on day 63 after the first injection. The sequences come from peripheral blood, collected in a trial of Ad26.COV2.S vaccine versus placebo. These receptors were collected from a person between 18 and 65 years old who received the Ad26.COV2.S COVID-19 vaccine or a placebo.

The chain combines TRBV30 with TRBJ1-1; D is ambiguous. The CDR3 sequence is 13 residues long. The V end was cut by 0 bases, the J end by 0 bases, with 5 bases between. Per germline, CDR1 GTSNPN and CDR2 SVGIG (reference sequence). For the CDR3, the DNA is TGTGCCTGGAGTGTACTGGTGAACACTGAAGCTTTCTTT. Translating gives CAWSVLVNTEAFF. The variable domain in full, with the rest retrieved from reference TRBV30 and TRBJ1-1, is SQTIHQWPATLVQPVGSPLSLECTVEGTSNPNLYWYRQAAGRGLQLLFYSVGIGQISSEVPQNLSASRPQDRQFILSSKKLLLSDSGFYLCAWSVLVNTEAFFGQGTRLTVV.

V is TRBV6-6 and J is TRBJ2-7; D is perhaps TRBD1 (5 bases). Germline CDR1 reads MNHNY; CDR2 reads SVGAGI (reference sequence). Trimming took 6 bases from V and 0 from J, leaving 9 bases between them. The CDR3 runs 13 residues. The chain's CDR3 is CASSRGHSYEQYF. The CDR3 DNA reads as TGTGCCAGCAGCCGCGGACACTCCTACGAGCAGTACTTC.

The chain carries TRBV18 and TRBJ2-6; D is perhaps TRBD1 (5 bases). Looked up from germline, CDR1 is KGHSH and CDR2 is LQKENI. The V end was cut by 1 base, the J end by 3 bases, with 10 bases between. The CDR3 has 16 amino acids. The DNA of the CDR3 is TGTGCCAGCTCACCACGAAAGGGGTTTGGGGCCAACGTCCTGACTTTC. Its translation: CASSPRKGFGANVLTF.

This clone has a handful of counts. CDR3 protein: CASSYGGGNEKLFF. CDR3 coding DNA: TGTGCCAGCAGTTATGGGGGAGGTAATGAAAAACTGTTTTTT. The chain is built from TRBV27 and TRBJ1-4, with a possible D match to TRBD1 (5 bases). Germline loops: CDR1 MNHEY, CDR2 SMNVEV (reference sequence). The CDR3 extends over 14 amino acids. The ends were cut back, 4 bases at V and 4 bases at J, with 10 bases in the middle.

The V and J genes are TRBV4-3 and TRBJ2-7; D may be TRBD1 or TRBD2 (5 bases each). V lost 1 base, J lost 4 bases, and 14 bases lay in between. CDR3 length: 15 amino acids. From germline, CDR1 is LGHNA and CDR2 YSLEER. The CDR3 reads CASSQAPLGVYEQYF. DNA of the CDR3: TGCGCCAGCAGCCAAGCCCCGCTGGGGGTTTACGAGCAGTACTTC.

The J gene is TRBJ2-7, the V gene TRBV5-1, with D possibly TRBD2 on 5 matching bases. V shed 0 bases and J shed 2 bases, with 12 bases lying between them. In germline, CDR1 is SGHRS, CDR2 YFSETQ. The CDR3 is 15 amino acids. The DNA of the CDR3 is TGCGCCAGCAGCTTGGAAGAGGGCAGTCCCTACGAGCAGTACTTC. Amino acid sequence: CASSLEEGSPYEQYF.

The gene calls are TRBV28 and TRBJ2-1, with 7 nucleotides matching TRBD1. V was clipped by 8 bases and J by 4 bases; unmatched bases: 11. The V gene's germline CDR1 is MDHEN and CDR2 SYDVKM. The CDR3 contains 15 residues. The CDR3 nucleotides are TGTGCCAGCTCTTTGCCGGGACAGATGTACAATGAGCAGTTCTTC. It codes for CASSLPGQMYNEQFF.

The chain joins TRBV6-5 to TRBJ2-2; D remains ambiguous. This CDR3 has 14 residues. CDR1 is MNHEY, CDR2 SVGAGI, per germline. With 0 bases removed from V and 5 bases from J, the gap between germline ends came to 7 bases. CDR3 sequence reads: CASSYSIGTGELFF. The CDR3 bases are TGTGCCAGCAGTTACTCGATAGGGACCGGGGAGCTGTTTTTT.

The V and J genes are TRBV27 and TRBJ2-1, with 14 nucleotides matching TRBD2. In germline, CDR1 is MNHEY, CDR2 SMNVEV (reference sequence). This CDR3 is built from 17 residues. The ends lost 11 bases at V and 1 base at J; junction bases unmatched: 10. The CDR3 reads CAPLRLAGGASYNEQFF. As DNA, the CDR3 is TGTGCCCCTCTGAGACTAGCGGGGGGGGCTTCCTACAATGAGCAGTTCTTC.

In the case of this clone: Other DNA sequences in this specimen translate into the identical CDR3. The V and J genes are TRBV7-9 and TRBJ1-1; D ambiguous. The CDR3 is 13 residues long. V shed 5 bases and J shed 5 bases, with 12 bases lying between them. The germline V gene has CDR1 SEHNR and CDR2 FQNEAQ (reference sequence). In DNA form, the CDR3 reads TGTGCCAGCAGCCCAGGAGGTAGGACTGAAGCTTTCTTT. Its protein is CASSPGGRTEAFF.

V is TRBV5-1 and J is TRBJ1-1; D is ambiguous. CDR3 length: 14 amino acids. Germline CDR1 SGHRS, CDR2 YFSETQ. Trimming removed 6 bases from V and 1 base from J, with 13 bases in between. The CDR3 coding sequence is TGCGCCAGCAAAGTAGCGGGAGAGAACACTGAAGCTTTCTTT. Translated: CASKVAGENTEAFF.

The rearrangement uses TRBV9 and TRBJ1-2; 7 bases map to TRBD1. Unmatched junction bases numbered 8, after V lost 4 bases and J lost 2 bases. CDR3 length equals 15 residues. From germline, CDR1 is SGDLS and CDR2 YYNGEE. DNA for the CDR3: TGTGCCAGCAGCCAGGATCCGGGACAGAACTATGGCTACACCTTC. Its translation: CASSQDPGQNYGYTF.

V usage is TRBV27 and J usage is TRBJ1-6; possible D gene TRBD1, 5 bases. The CDR3 contains 15 residues. The ends were cut back, 2 bases at V and 6 bases at J, with 11 bases in the middle. Germline V CDR1 and CDR2: MNHEY, SMNVEV (reference sequence). The CDR3 protein is CASSLQWQGNSPLHF. CDR3 nucleotide sequence: TGTGCCAGCAGTTTACAATGGCAGGGTAATTCACCCCTCCACTTT.

This chain uses TRBV3-1 (or the pseudogene TRBV3-2) with TRBJ2-5; 11 bases match TRBD2. Losses at the gene ends were 7 bases for V and 2 bases for J; bases not matched to a gene: 3. This CDR3 has 14 residues. CDR1 LGHDT and CDR2 YNNKEL come from the germline V gene (reference sequence). The CDR3 region is CASTRTSGQETQYF. The CDR3 nucleotides are TGTGCCAGCACGAGGACTAGCGGGCAAGAGACCCAGTACTTC.

The chain couples TRBV5-4 to TRBJ1-3, with 8 bases that match TRBD1. CDR3 length: 16 amino acids. Trimming took 2 bases from V and 3 from J; bases not matched to a gene: 7. CDR1 is SGHNT, CDR2 YYREEE, per germline (reference sequence). The CDR3 DNA reads TGTGCCAGCAGCTTAAACCAGGGGGCTTTTGGAAACACCATATATTTT. This gives the protein CASSLNQGAFGNTIYF.

The chain combines TRBV7-9 with TRBJ1-5; 7 bases are shared with TRBD1. J was trimmed by 0 bases and V by 1 base; bases with no gene match: 3. Germline lookup yields CDR1 SEHNR and CDR2 FQNEAQ (reference sequence). CDR3 length equals 16 residues. The CDR3 region is CASSLEGASSNQPQHF. CDR3 DNA: TGTGCCAGCAGCTTAGAGGGGGCGAGTAGCAATCAGCCCCAGCATTTT. Using reference TRBV7-9 and TRBJ1-5 for the parts outside the CDR3, the full variable domain is DTGVSQNPRHKITKRGQNVTFRCDPISEHNRLYWYRQTLGQGPEFLTYFQNEAQLEKSRLLSDRFSAERPKGSFSTLEIQRTEQGDSAMYLCASSLEGASSNQPQHFGDGTRLSIL.

The chain links TRBV3-1 (or the pseudogene TRBV3-2) to TRBJ1-2; 7 bases are a match to TRBD1. Trimming at V came to 2 bases and at J to 2 bases, leaving 5 bases not matched to a gene. Per the germline V gene, CDR1 is LGHDT and CDR2 is YNNKEL (reference sequence). The length of the CDR3 is 15 residues. The CDR3 protein is CASSQSTGTNYGYTF. The CDR3 nucleotides are TGTGCCAGCAGCCAATCGACAGGGACCAACTATGGCTACACCTTC.

This clone was picked up a small number of times. DNA for the CDR3: TGTGCCAGCAGCGAGGTCGGAGGGGGCGTCGTGGACACTGAAGCTTTCTTT. This encodes CASSEVGGGVVDTEAFF. The J gene is TRBJ1-1, the V gene TRBV9, with 7 bases identical to TRBD1. This CDR3 region has 17 residues. Germline-derived CDR1 and CDR2 are SGDLS and YYNGEE. Unmatched junction bases numbered 14, after V lost 3 bases and J lost 3 bases.

The chain has TRBV4-3 and TRBJ1-2; D not certain. Germline V gives CDR1 LGHNA, CDR2 YSLEER. The V end lost 0 bases, the J end lost 5 bases, and 10 bases lay between the germline ends. The CDR3 length is 14 residues. CDR3: CASSQDLVYYGYTF. The DNA of the CDR3 is TGCGCCAGCAGCCAAGATCTTGTTTATTATGGCTACACCTTC.

The chain has TRBV5-1 and TRBJ2-7; the D gene is possibly TRBD1 (6 bases). Germline V gene data show CDR1 as SGHRS and CDR2 as YFSETQ. The CDR3 extends over 13 amino acids. V was cut by 2 bases and J by 5 bases, with 11 bases left in between. CDR3 region: CASSLQGSDEQYF. The CDR3 DNA reads TGCGCCAGCAGCTTACAGGGTAGCGACGAGCAGTACTTC. The complete variable domain, with remaining parts taken from reference TRBV5-1 and TRBJ2-7, reads KAGVTQTPRYLIKTRGQQVTLSCSPISGHRSVSWYQQTPGQGLQFLFEYFSETQRNKGNFPGRFSGRQFSNSRSEMNVSTLELGDSALYLCASSLQGSDEQYFGPGTRLTVT.

This clone was seen once. CDR3 protein: CASSQVGYSGELFF. CDR3 DNA sequence: TGCGCCAGCAGCCAAGTAGGTTACTCCGGGGAGCTGTTTTTT. This sequence joins TRBV4-1 and TRBJ2-2, with D uncertain. The V and J ends lost 1 base and 6 bases respectively, with 9 bases between them. The length of the CDR3 is 14 residues. Germline CDR1 is MGHRA and CDR2 is YSYEKL.

CDR3 protein: CASSQALGAGEYF. CDR3 in DNA: TGTGCCAGCAGCCAAGCTTTAGGAGCCGGGGAGTACTTC. The chain combines TRBV3-1 (or the pseudogene TRBV3-2) with TRBJ2-7, with a weak D call TRBD2 (5 bases). Germline V gene sequence: CDR1 LGHDT, CDR2 YNNKEL (reference sequence). The V end lost 1 base, the J end lost 11 bases, and 15 bases lay between the germline ends. The CDR3 length is 13 residues.

This clone has just one count. The V gene is TRBV7-2, the J gene TRBJ1-6; 11 bases line up with TRBD1. This CDR3 is 14 amino acids long. The germline V gene encodes CDR1 SGHTA and CDR2 FQGNSA. V gave up 5 bases and J gave up 9 bases; unmatched junction bases: 3. The CDR3 bases are TGTGCCAGCAGCCTGGACAGGGGGCTTTCACCCCTCCACTTT. Its translation is CASSLDRGLSPLHF.

The chain couples TRBV30 to TRBJ1-3; D remains ambiguous. Germline loops: CDR1 GTSNPN, CDR2 SVGIG (reference sequence). The CDR3 length is 14 residues. V shed 0 bases and J shed 0 bases, with 6 bases lying between them. The CDR3 DNA reads as TGTGCCTGGAGTGTCGGGGACTCTGGAAACACCATATATTTT. This encodes CAWSVGDSGNTIYF.

The chain uses TRBV19 and TRBJ2-5; TRBD1 or TRBD2 may be the D gene (6 bases each). Germline loops: CDR1 LNHDA, CDR2 SQIVND (reference sequence). The CDR3 totals 14 residues. V lost 0 bases and J 5 bases, leaving 10 bases between the germline ends. The CDR3 here is CASSIDGGRETQYF. DNA of the CDR3: TGTGCCAGTAGTATAGACGGGGGCCGGGAGACCCAGTACTTC.

The chain combines TRBV10-3 with TRBJ1-6; D ambiguous. There are 13 residues in the CDR3. Germline V gene data show CDR1 as ENHRY and CDR2 as SYGVKD. The ends were cut back, 2 bases at V and 4 bases at J, with 3 bases in the middle. The CDR3 DNA follows: TGTGCCATCAGTGAGGGGTATAATTCACCCCTCCACTTT. Its translation: CAISEGYNSPLHF.

J is TRBJ1-6 and V is TRBV4-3; TRBD1 agrees at 7 bases. Per germline, CDR1 LGHNA and CDR2 YSLEER. The CDR3 is 17 residues long. The ends lost 3 bases at V and 7 bases at J; junction bases unmatched: 12. CDR3 amino acids: CASSHRTGEGWNSPLHF. CDR3 nucleotide sequence: TGCGCCAGCAGCCATCGCACAGGGGAAGGGTGGAATTCACCCCTCCACTTT.